This T cell receptor beta chain originates from a study of blood T cell repertoires in COVID-19. Overall study: Collection of acute and convalescent COVID-19 samples took place in the United States, Italy and Spain. Sources were T cells, B-cell-depleted T cells, or PBMCs; the material itself was cDNA or gDNA.

Authors' methods: Amplification of reference gene primers provided the estimated nucleated cell counts. Measured with immunoSEQ multiplex PCR; TCRdb has only the in-frame clones, and not every one. That table furnishes V, J and clone size, whereas the DNA furnished D and trimming. The sample yields fewer than 200,000 clones, 90% seen once. This CDR3 has 15 residues. Trimming took 4 bases from V and 4 from J; bases not matched to a gene: 5. Germline CDR1 is SGHAT and CDR2 is FQNNGV. The V and J genes are TRBV11-2 and TRBJ2-5, with TRBD2 matching 11 bases. The TCR was taken from a man aged 50-60 years with acute or convalescent COVID-19. The sequenced material came from peripheral blood. Here the CDR3 DNA reads TGTGCCAGCAGCTATACTAGCGGGAGCCCAGAGACCCAGTACTTC. Translation: CASSYTSGSPETQYF.